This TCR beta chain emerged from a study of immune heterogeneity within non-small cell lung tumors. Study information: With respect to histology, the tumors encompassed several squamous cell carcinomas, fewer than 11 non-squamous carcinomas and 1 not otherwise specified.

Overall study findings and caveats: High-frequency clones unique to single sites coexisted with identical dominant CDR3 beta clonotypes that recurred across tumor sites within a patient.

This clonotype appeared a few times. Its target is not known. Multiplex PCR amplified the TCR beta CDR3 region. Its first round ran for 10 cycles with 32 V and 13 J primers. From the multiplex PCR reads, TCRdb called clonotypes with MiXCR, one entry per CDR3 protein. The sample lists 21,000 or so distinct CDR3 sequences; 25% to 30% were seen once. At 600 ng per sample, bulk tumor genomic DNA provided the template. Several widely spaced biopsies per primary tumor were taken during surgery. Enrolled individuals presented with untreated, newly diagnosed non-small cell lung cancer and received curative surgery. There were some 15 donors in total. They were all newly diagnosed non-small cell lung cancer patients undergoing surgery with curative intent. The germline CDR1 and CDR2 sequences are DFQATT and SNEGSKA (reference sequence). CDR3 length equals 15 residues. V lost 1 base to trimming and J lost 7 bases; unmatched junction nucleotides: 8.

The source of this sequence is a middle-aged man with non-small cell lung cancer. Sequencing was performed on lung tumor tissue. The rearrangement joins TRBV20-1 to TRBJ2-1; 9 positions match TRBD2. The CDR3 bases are TGCAGTGCTAGAGGTTTAGCGGGAGAGGTAAATGAGCAGTTCTTC. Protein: CSARGLAGEVNEQFF.